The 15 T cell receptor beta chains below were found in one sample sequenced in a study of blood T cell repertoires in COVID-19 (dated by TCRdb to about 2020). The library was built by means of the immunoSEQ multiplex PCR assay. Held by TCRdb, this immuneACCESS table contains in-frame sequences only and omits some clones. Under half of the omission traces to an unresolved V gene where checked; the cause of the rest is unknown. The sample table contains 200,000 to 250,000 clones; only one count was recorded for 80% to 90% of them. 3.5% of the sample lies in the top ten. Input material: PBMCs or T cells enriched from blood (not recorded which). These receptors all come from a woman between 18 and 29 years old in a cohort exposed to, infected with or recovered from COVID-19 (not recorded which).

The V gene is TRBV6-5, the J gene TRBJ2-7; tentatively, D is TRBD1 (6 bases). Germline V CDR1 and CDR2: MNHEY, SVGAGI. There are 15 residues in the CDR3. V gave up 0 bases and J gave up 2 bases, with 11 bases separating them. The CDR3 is CASSYSAQGAYEQYF. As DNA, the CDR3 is TGTGCCAGCAGTTACTCGGCACAGGGTGCCTACGAGCAGTACTTC.

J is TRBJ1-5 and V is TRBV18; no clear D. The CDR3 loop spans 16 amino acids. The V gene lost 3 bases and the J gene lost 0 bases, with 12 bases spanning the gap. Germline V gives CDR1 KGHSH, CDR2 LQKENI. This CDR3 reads CASSPRAVDSNQPQHF. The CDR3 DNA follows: TGTGCCAGCTCACCGAGGGCTGTTGATAGCAATCAGCCCCAGCATTTT.

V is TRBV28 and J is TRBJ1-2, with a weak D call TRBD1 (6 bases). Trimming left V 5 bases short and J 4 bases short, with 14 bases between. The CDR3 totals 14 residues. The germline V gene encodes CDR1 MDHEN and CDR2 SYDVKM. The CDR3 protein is CASSLQTGLYGYTF. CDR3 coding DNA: TGTGCCAGCAGTCTTCAGACAGGACTCTATGGCTACACCTTC.

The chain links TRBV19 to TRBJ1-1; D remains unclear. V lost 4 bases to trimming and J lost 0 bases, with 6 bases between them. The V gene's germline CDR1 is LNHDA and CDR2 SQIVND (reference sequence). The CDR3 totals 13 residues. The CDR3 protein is CASSTTVNTEAFF. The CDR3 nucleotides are TGTGCCAGTAGTACGACTGTGAACACTGAAGCTTTCTTT.

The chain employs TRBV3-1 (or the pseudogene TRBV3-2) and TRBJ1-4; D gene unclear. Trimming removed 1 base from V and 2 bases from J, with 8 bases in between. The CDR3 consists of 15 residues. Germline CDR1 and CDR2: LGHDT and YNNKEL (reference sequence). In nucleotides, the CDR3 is TGTGCCAGCAGCCAAGGTCTGGGCACTAATGAAAAACTGTTTTTT. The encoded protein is CASSQGLGTNEKLFF.

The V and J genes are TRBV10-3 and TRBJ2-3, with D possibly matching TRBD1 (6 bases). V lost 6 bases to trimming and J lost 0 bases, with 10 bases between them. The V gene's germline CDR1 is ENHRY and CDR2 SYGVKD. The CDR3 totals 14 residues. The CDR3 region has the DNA TGTGCCATCAGCCGGGACAAGAGCACAGATACGCAGTATTTT. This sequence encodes CAISRDKSTDTQYF.

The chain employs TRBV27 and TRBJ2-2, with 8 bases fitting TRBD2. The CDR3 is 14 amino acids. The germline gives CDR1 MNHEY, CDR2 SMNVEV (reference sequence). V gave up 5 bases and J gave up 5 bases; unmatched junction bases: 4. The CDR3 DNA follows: TGTGCCAGCAGTAGAGTAGCGGGGACCGGGGAGCTGTTTTTT. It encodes CASSRVAGTGELFF.

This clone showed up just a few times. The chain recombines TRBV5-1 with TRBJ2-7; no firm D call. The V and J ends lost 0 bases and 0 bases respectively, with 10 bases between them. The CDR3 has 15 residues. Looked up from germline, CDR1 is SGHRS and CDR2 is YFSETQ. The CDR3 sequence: CASSLGGTSSYEQYF. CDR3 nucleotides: TGCGCCAGCAGCTTGGGCGGAACGAGCTCCTACGAGCAGTACTTC.

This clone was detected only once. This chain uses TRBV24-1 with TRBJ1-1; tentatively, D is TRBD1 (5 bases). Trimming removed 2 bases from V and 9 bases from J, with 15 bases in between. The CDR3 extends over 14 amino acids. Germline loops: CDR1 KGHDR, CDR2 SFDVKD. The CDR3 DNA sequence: TGTGCCACCAGTGATTCCCGTGATGGACAAAAAGCTTTCTTT. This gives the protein CATSDSRDGQKAFF.

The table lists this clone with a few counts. CDR3 nucleotide sequence: TGTGCCAGCTCACCCTATGACAGCAGCTCTGGAAACACCATATATTTT. Translated: CASSPYDSSSGNTIYF. This rearrangement joins TRBV18 to TRBJ1-3, with TRBD1 as a possible D gene (5 bases). V was clipped by 3 bases and J by 0 bases, with 12 bases between them. CDR1 is KGHSH and CDR2 is LQKENI in the germline V gene. The CDR3 loop spans 16 amino acids.

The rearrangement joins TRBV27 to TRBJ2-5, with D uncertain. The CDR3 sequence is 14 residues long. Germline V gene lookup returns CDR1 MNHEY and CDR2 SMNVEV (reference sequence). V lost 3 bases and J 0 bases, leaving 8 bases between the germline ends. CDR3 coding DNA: TGTGCCAGCAGTTTGTGGCAGAACCAAGAGACCCAGTACTTC. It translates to CASSLWQNQETQYF.

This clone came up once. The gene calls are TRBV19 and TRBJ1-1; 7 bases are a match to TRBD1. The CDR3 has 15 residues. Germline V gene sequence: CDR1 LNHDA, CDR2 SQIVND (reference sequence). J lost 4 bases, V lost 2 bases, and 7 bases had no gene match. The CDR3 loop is CASSILPDRFTEAFF. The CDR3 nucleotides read TGTGCCAGTAGTATATTACCGGACAGGTTCACTGAAGCTTTCTTT.

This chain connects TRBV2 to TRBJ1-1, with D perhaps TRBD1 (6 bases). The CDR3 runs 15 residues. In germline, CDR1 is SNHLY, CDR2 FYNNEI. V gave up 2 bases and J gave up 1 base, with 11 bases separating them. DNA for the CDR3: TGTGCCAGCAGTGAACAGGGGTACGAGAACACTGAAGCTTTCTTT. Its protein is CASSEQGYENTEAFF.

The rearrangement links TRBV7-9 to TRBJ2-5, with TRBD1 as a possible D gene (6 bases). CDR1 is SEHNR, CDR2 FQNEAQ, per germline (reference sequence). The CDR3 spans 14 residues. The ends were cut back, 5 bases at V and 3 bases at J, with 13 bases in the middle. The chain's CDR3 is CASSPRDNKETQYF. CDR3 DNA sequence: TGTGCCAGCAGCCCCCGGGACAACAAAGAGACCCAGTACTTC.

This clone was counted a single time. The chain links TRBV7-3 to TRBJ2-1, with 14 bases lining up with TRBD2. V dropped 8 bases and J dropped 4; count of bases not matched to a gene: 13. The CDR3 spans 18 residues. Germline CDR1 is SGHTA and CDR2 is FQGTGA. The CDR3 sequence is CASGRTSGGLTNYNEQFF. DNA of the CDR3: TGTGCCAGCGGAAGGACTAGCGGGGGGCTGACTAATTACAATGAGCAGTTCTTC.